This TCR beta chain was sequenced in a study of glioma-infiltrating T cells. Study observations and caveats: Non-neoplastic patients had below-expected tissue-blood divergence, while all gliomas exceeded expectation. Very few CDR3 sequences were shared between tissue and blood.

This clonotype was counted a few times. Its antigen is currently unknown. Amplification of TCR alpha and beta CDR3 regions from RNA used iRepertoire nested multiplex PCR. Tissue mRNA or PBMC total RNA, 100-400 ng, went into one-step reverse transcription and amplification. TCRdb processed the multiplex PCR reads anew with MiXCR; each CDR3 protein has one entry. The sample holds 9,500 to 15,000 distinct CDR3 sequences, about 25% seen once. V lost 1 base to trimming and J lost 0 bases, with 10 bases between them. In germline, CDR1 is LNHDA, CDR2 SQIVND (reference sequence). This CDR3 comprises 15 residues.

The V and J genes are TRBV19 and TRBJ2-7; possibly TRBD1 for D (7 bases). This sequence originates from a human donor with low-grade glioma or glioblastoma, undergoing nonglioma brain surgery, or in good health (not recorded which). Sequenced material: glioma tissue, nonneoplastic brain tissue, or PBMCs (not recorded which). This chain's CDR3 is CASSIGRDSSYEQYF. DNA for the CDR3: TGTGCCAGTAGTATAGGGAGGGACAGCTCCTACGAGCAGTACTTC.